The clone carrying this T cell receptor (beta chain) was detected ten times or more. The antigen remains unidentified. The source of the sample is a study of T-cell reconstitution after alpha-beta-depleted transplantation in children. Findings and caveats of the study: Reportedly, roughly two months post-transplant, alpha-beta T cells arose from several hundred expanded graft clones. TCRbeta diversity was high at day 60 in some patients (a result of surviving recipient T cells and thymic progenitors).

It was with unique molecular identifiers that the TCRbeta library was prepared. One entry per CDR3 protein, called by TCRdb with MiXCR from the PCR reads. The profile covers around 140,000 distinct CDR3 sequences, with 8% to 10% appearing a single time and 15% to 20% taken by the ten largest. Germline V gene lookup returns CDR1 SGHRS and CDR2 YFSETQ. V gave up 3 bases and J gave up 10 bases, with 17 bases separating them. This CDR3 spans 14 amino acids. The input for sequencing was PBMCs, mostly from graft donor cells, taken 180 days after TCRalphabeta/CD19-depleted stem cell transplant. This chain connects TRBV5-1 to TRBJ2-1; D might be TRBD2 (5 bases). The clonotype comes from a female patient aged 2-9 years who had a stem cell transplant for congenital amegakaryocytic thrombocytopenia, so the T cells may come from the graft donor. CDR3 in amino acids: CASSSDGSVGEQFF. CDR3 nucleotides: TGCGCCAGCAGCTCCGATGGGAGTGTAGGGGAGCAGTTCTTC.